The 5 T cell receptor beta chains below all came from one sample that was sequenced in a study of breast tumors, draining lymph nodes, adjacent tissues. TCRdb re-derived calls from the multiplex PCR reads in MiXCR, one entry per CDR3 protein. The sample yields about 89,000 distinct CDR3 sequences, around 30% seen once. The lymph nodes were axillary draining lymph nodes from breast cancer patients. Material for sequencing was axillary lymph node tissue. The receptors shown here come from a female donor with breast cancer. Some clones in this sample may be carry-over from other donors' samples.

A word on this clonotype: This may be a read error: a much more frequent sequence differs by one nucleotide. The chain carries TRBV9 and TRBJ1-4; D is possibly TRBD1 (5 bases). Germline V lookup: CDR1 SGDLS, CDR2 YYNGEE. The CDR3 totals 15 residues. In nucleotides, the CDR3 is TGTGCCAGCAGCCCCCGTGTGGGGCAGAGTGAAAAACCGTTTTTT. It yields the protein CASSPRVGQSEKPFF.

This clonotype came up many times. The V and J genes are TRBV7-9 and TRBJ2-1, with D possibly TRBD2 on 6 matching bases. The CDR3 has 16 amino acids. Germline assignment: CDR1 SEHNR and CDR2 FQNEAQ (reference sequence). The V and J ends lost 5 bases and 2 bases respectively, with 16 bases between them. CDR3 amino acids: CASSPDFGEAYNEQFF. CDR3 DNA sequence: TGTGCCAGCAGCCCTGACTTCGGGGAGGCCTACAATGAGCAGTTCTTC.

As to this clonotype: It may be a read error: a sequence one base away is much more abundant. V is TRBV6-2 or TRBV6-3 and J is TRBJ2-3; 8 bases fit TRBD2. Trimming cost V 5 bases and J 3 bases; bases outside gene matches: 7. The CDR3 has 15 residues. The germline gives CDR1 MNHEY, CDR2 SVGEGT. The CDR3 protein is CASSRPGLVTDTQYF. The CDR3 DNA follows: TGTGCCAGCAGTCGCCCGGGACTAGTGACAGATACGCAGTATTTT.

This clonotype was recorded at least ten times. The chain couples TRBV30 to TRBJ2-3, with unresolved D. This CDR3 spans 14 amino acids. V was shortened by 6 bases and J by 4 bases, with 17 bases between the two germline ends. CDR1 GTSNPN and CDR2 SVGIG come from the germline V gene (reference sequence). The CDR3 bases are TGTGCCTGCCCTAGTATCGGCAAGTCAGATACGCAGTATTTT. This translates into CACPSIGKSDTQYF.

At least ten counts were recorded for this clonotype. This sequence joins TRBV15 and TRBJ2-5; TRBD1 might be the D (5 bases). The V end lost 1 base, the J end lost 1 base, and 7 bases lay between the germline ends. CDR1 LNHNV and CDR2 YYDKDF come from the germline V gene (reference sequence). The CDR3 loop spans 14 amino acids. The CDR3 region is CATSRGGSQETQYF. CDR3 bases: TGTGCCACCAGCAGAGGGGGCAGCCAAGAGACCCAGTACTTC. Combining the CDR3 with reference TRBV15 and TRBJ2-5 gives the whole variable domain DAMVIQNPRYQVTQFGKPVTLSCSQTLNHNVMYWYQQKSSQAPKLLFHYYDKDFNNEADTPDNFQSRRPNTSFCFLDIRSPGLGDTAMYLCATSRGGSQETQYFGPGTRLLVL.